These 7 T cell receptor beta chains were sequenced from one sample in a study of circulating CD8 cells and anti-PD-1 response in melanoma. Four subsets defined by PD-1 and/or TIGIT were sorted from live CD3+CD8+TCRalphabeta+ cells. Using approximately 15 ng of total RNA, TCR libraries were made with the QIAseq Immune Repertoire TCR panel. TCRdb analysed the reads with MiXCR anew, one entry per CDR3 protein. Of about 1,000 distinct CDR3 sequences in the sample, roughly 9.7% were seen once. Sequences were derived from CD8+ T cells from PBMCs, sampled at baseline or after one month of anti-PD-1 therapy (not recorded which). These TCRs come from a human donor with melanoma.

This clonotype is large by share. J is TRBJ2-1 and V is TRBV19; D could derive from TRBD1 or TRBD2 (7 bases each). Trimming removed 5 bases at V and 4 bases at J, with 15 bases between. This CDR3 spans 15 amino acids. In germline, CDR1 is LNHDA, CDR2 SQIVND (reference sequence). CDR3 protein: CASSAGGGAYNEQFF. The CDR3 nucleotides are TGTGCCAGTAGTGCAGGGGGGGGCGCTTACAATGAGCAGTTCTTC.

J is TRBJ1-6 and V is TRBV4-3; no firm D call. Germline CDR1 and CDR2: LGHNA and YSLEER. Trimming pared 0 bases from V and 10 bases from J, leaving 10 bases between. The CDR3 is 14 residues long. CDR3 nucleotides: TGCGCCAGCAGCCAAGATATCACTCAGTCACCCCTCCACTTT. Amino acids: CASSQDITQSPLHF.

This clonotype was seen a few times. One base away lies a much larger clone, so this may be a sequencing read error. The genes are TRBV7-6 and TRBJ2-7, with D hard to call. Germline values: CDR1 SGHVS, CDR2 FNYEAQ. The CDR3 extends over 13 amino acids. The CDR3 spells CAGSLEEHYEQYF. For the CDR3, the DNA is TGTGCCGGCAGCTTAGAGGAACACTACGAGCAGTACTTC.

This clonotype was counted a few times. The chain uses TRBV9 and TRBJ2-1, with unresolved D. The CDR3 has 13 amino acids. CDR1 and CDR2 from the germline V gene are SGDLS and YYNGEE. The V end lost 7 bases, the J end lost 7 bases, and 15 bases lay between the germline ends. CDR3: CASHPPGVNEQFF. The CDR3 bases are TGTGCCAGCCACCCTCCTGGCGTGAATGAGCAGTTCTTC.

This clonotype has just a few counts. This rearrangement joins TRBV4-1 to TRBJ2-2; no firm D call. Trimming stripped 0 bases from V and 3 bases from J, with 5 bases between. This CDR3 region has 14 residues. CDR1 and CDR2 from the germline V gene are MGHRA and YSYEKL. CDR3 loop: CASSQDPDTGELFF. CDR3 in DNA: TGCGCCAGCAGCCAAGATCCAGACACCGGGGAGCTGTTTTTT.

Judged by abundance, this clonotype is medium-sized (0.01 to 0.1%). The chain carries TRBV28 and TRBJ2-1, with D unclear. CDR1 is MDHEN, CDR2 SYDVKM, per germline. This CDR3 is 13 amino acids long. V lost 4 bases, J lost 3 bases, and 7 bases lay in between. The CDR3 loop is CASSSTFYNEQFF. Written as DNA, the CDR3 is TGTGCCAGCAGTTCGACTTTCTACAATGAGCAGTTCTTC.

This clonotype is deemed medium-sized (0.01 to 0.1%). The V call is TRBV21-1, the J call TRBJ1-2. TRBV21-1 has pseudogene status. The CDR3 loop spans 14 amino acids. CDR3 in amino acids: CASSRIRSNYGYTF. The CDR3 bases are TGTGCCAGCAGCCGTATCAGATCTAACTATGGCTACACCTTC.